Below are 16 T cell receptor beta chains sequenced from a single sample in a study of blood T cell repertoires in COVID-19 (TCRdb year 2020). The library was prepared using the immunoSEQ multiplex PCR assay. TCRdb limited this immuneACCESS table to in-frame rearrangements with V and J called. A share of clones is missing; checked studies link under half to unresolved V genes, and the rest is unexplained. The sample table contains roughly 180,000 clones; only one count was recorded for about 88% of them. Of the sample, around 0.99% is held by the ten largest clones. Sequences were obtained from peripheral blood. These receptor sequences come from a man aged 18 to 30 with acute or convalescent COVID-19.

The CDR3 nucleotides read TGTGCCAGCAGGGGACAGGGGGCTGGACCCCAGCATTTT. Protein product: CASRGQGAGPQHF. J is TRBJ1-5 and V is TRBV6-5; 12 bases are a match to TRBD1. Germline V lookup: CDR1 MNHEY, CDR2 SVGAGI. The junction had 4 bases not matched to a gene; V was cut back by 6 bases and J by 10 bases. The CDR3 is made up of 13 amino acids.

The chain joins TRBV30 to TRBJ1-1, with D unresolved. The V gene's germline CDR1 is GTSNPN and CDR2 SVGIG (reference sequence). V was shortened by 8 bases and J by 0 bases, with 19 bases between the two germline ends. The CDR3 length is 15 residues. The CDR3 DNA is TGTGCCCGCCTATCTAAAAACCAGGTGAACACTGAAGCTTTCTTT. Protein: CARLSKNQVNTEAFF.

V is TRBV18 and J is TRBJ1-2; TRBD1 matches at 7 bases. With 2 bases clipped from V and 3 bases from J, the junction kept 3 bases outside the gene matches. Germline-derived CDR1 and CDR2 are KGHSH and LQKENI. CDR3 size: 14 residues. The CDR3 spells CASSPGQAHYGYTF. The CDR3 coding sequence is TGTGCCAGCTCACCAGGACAGGCTCACTATGGCTACACCTTC.

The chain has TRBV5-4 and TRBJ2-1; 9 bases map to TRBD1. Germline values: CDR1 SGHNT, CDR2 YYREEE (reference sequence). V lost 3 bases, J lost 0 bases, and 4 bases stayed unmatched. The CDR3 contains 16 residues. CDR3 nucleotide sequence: TGTGCCAGCAGCTCCGGGACAGGGAGCTCCTACAATGAGCAGTTCTTC. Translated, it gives CASSSGTGSSYNEQFF.

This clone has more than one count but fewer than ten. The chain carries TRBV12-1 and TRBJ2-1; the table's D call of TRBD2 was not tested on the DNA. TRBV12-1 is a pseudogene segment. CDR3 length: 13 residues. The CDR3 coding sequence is TGTGCCAGCACGCGGGGGGGCTGCAATGAGCAGTTCTTC. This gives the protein CASTRGGCNEQFF.

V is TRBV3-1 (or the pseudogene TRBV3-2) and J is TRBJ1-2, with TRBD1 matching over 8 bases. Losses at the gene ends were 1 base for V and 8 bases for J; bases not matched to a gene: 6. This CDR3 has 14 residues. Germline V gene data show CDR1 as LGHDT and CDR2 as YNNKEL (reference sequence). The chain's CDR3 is CASSQAWTGYGYTF. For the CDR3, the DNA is TGTGCCAGCAGCCAAGCCTGGACAGGGTACGGCTACACCTTC.

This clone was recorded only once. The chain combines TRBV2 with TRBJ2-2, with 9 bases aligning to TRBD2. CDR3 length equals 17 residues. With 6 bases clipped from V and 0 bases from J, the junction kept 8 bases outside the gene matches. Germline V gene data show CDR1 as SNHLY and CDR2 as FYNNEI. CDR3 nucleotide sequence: TGTGCCAGCAGGTGGGCTAGCGGGGTCACGAACACCGGGGAGCTGTTTTTT. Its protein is CASRWASGVTNTGELFF.

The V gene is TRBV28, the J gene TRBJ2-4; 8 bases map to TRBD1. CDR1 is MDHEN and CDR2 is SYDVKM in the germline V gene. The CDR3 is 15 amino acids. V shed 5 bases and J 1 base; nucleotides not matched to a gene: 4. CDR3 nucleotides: TGTGCCAGCAGTCCCCGGACAGGGGCCAAAAACATTCAGTACTTC. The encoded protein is CASSPRTGAKNIQYF.

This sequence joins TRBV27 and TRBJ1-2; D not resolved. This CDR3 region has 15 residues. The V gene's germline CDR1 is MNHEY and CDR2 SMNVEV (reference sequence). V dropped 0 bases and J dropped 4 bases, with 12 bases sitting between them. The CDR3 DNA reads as TGTGCCAGCAGTTTATCGTGGAGCGGAGCCTATGGCTACACCTTC. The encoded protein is CASSLSWSGAYGYTF.

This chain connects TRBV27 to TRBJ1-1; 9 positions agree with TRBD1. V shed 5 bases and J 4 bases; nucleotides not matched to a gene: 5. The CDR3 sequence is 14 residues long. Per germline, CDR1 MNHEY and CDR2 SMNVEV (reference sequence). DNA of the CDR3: TGTGCCAGCAGTGCACAGGGGGCCGGCACTGAAGCTTTCTTT. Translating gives CASSAQGAGTEAFF.

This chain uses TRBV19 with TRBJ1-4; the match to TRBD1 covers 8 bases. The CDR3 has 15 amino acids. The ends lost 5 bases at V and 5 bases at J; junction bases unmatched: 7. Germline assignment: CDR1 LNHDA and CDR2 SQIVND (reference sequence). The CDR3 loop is CASSAQGTGNEKLFF. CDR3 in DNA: TGTGCCAGTAGTGCCCAGGGGACAGGCAATGAAAAACTGTTTTTT.

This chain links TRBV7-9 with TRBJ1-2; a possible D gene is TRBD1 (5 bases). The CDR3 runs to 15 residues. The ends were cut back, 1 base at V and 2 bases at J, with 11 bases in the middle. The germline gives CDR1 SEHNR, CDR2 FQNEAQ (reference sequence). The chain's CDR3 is CASSLVPDRNYGYTF. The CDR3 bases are TGTGCCAGCAGCTTAGTCCCAGACAGAAACTATGGCTACACCTTC.

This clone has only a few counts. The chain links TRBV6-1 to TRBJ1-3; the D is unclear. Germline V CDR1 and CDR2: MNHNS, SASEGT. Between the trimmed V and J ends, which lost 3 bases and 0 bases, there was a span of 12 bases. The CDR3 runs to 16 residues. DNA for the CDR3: TGTGCCAGCAGTGACGAGGTGGCTTCCTCTGGAAACACCATATATTTT. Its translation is CASSDEVASSGNTIYF.

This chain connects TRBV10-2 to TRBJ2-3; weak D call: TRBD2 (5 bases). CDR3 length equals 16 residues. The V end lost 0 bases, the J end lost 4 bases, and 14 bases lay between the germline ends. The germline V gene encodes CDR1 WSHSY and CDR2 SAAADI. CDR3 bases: TGCGCCAGCAGTGAGTCGGGCCTAGCAGTCGCAGATACGCAGTATTTT. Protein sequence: CASSESGLAVADTQYF.

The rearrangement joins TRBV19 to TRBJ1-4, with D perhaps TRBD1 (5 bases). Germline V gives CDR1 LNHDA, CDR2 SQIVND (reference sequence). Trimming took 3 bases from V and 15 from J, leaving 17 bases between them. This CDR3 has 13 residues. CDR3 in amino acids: CASSIPTGAEVFF. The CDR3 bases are TGTGCCAGTAGTATCCCTACAGGTGCTGAGGTGTTTTTT.

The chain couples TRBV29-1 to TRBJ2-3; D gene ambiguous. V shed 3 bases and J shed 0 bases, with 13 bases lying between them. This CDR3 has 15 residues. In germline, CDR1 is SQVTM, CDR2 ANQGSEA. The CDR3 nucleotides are TGCAGCGTTGAGGCATTTCCGACTAGCACAGATACGCAGTATTTT. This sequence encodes CSVEAFPTSTDTQYF.